This TCR beta chain derives from a study of blood T cell repertoires in COVID-19. The sample holds one count of this clone. CDR3 length equals 15 residues. Germline V gene sequence: CDR1 KGHDR, CDR2 SFDVKD. Trimming stripped 2 bases from V and 3 bases from J, with 10 bases between. Only in-frame clones appear in the TCRdb table, and some are missing; sequencing was by immunoSEQ multiplex PCR. This sample has some 190,000 clones; 70% to 80% occur once, and the top ten carry over 10%. Sequencing input: peripheral blood. This receptor was identified in a woman aged 50 to 65 with acute or convalescent COVID-19. The chain recombines TRBV24-1 with TRBJ2-4; possibly TRBD1 for D (6 bases). CDR3 region: CATSDYRVGKNIQYF. CDR3 bases: TGTGCCACCAGTGATTACAGGGTGGGCAAAAACATTCAGTACTTC.